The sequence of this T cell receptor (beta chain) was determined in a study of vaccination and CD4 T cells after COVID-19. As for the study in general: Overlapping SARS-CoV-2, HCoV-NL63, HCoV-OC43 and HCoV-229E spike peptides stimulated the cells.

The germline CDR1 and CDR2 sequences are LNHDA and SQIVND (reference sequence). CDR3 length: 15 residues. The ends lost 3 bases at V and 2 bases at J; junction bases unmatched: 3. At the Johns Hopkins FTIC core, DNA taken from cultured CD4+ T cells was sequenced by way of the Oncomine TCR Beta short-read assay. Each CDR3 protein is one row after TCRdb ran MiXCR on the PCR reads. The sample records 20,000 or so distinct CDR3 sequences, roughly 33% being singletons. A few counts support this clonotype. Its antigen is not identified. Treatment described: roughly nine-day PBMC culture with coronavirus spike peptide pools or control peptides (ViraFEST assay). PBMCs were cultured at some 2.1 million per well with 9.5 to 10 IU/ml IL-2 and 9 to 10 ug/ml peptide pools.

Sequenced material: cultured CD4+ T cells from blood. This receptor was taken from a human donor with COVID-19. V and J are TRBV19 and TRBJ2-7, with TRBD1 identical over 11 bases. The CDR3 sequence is CASSMGQGGTYEQYF. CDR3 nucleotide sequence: TGTGCCAGTAGTATGGGACAGGGGGGGACCTACGAGCAGTACTTC.